This T cell receptor beta chain derives from a study of graft-versus-host responses after intestinal transplantation (dated by TCRdb to the early 2020s). About the investigation overall: The transplants that recipients received were multivisceral, liver-intestinal, or isolated intestinal. Rather than being sequenced by the commercial service, samples from a few later patients were sequenced in-house on an Illumina MiSeq and processed with MiXCR. A peak of at least 4% donor T cells among recipient peripheral blood mononuclear cells was the definition used for donor T cell macrochimerism. To identify alloreactive clones, pre-transplant mixed lymphocyte reaction products were sequenced and then compared with unstimulated pre-transplant donor and recipient T cells. The cohort enrolled under 25 intestinal transplant recipients including one retransplant, and a few patients lacking pretransplant specimens were excluded. All recipients received anti-thymocyte globulin induction followed by maintenance tacrolimus and steroids for around three years. Graft-versus-host and host-versus-graft alloreactive T cell clones were tracked in the graft, circulation and bone marrow after intestinal transplantation using bulk TCR-beta CDR3 sequencing. Broad study findings and their caveats: GvH clones were detected in recipient bone marrow, and some appeared earlier in ileal mucosa or blood, consistent with an intestinal mucosal origin. Patients with donor T cell macrochimerism had high GvH to HvG T cell clonal ratios in their allografts. The conclusions were limited by the relatively low number and heterogeneity of the intestinal transplant patients. Peak levels of circulating GvH clones were associated with declines in HvG clones early after transplant.

In the paper's terms, the time point label means: cells obtained before transplantation from donor or recipient. CD3+CD4+ and CD3+CD8+ populations were FACS-sorted from unstimulated pre-transplant donor and recipient cells taken from spleen or lymph nodes. Points on this clone: It lacks a known antigen. Germline and junction disagree at one end, which may indicate a read error.

Library preparation used the immunoSEQ multiplex PCR assay. For most patients, genomic DNA was isolated using the Qiagen DNeasy Blood and Tissue Kit and was shipped frozen to Adaptive Biotechnologies for TCR sequencing. High-throughput TCR-beta CDR3 sequencing of genomic DNA from most patients was performed by Adaptive Biotechnologies. Under the source paper's analysis protocol: Adaptive's ImmunoSEQ software supplied the TCR sequencing data for around 19 patients, while MiXCR and VDJtools were used to process a few other patients. To correct CD4 versus CD8 sorting errors, any sequence found in both subsets at a frequency ratio below 5:1 was removed. Because the origin of CDR3 nucleotide sequences shared between donor and recipient could not be assigned, those sequences were removed. To count as alloreactive, a clone needed at least 2-fold expansion over unstimulated cells and a minimum CFSE-low frequency of 0.002% (template counts) or 0.001% (read counts). Clones were considered mappable if detected in sequenced pre-transplant spleen, lymph node, or MLR CFSE-low populations of the donor or recipient. Cumulative frequency of alloreactive clones was calculated as a percentage of all sequences weighted by copy number. Drawn from immuneACCESS, this table holds only the in-frame rearrangements with V and J called that TCRdb kept. Clones are partly lost; checked studies trace under half to an unresolved V gene and leave the rest unexplained. From that table come the V and J calls and clone size; the DNA was used to work out D and trimming. The sample table holds about 73,000 clones, of which about 90% were seen once. The top ten hold less than 5% of the sample.

Per the germline V gene, MGHRA is the CDR1 and YSYEKL is the CDR2. The CDR3 measures 16 amino acids from cysteine to phenylalanine. The retained sequence is limited to the CDR3, 48 bases, with the frame set at the first base. The input for sequencing was unstimulated CD8+ T cells sorted from spleen or lymph node cells, taken before transplant. The TCR was taken from a human donor who was the organ donor for an intestinal transplant. The sequence links TRBV4-1 to TRBJ1-5; possibly the D gene is TRBD1, per 5 matching bases. The CDR3 reads CASSQAWAAGNQPQHF. The DNA reads as follows: TGCGCCAGCAGCCAGGCCTGGGCGGCAGGGAATCAACCCCAGCATTTT.